These 9 T cell receptor beta chains were all obtained from the same sample, sequenced in a study of Graves' ophthalmopathy and Graves' hyperthyroidism (dated by TCRdb to 2016 to 2019). The sequencer listed for this sample is Illumina HiSeq 2000. For repertoire sequencing, the TCR beta CDR3 regions were amplified from RNA transcripts. The first round of RT-PCR was done with HTBI primers and the Qiagen OneStep RT-PCR kit, and was followed by a second round of multiplex PCR, then size selection and purification. TCRdb redid the processing of the public reads, applying fastp at Q25 and MiXCR, and retained in-frame beta chains. Every CDR3 protein is listed once, alongside the most common genes and DNA of its rows. For this sample the table gives 400,000 to 450,000 distinct CDR3 sequences, of which roughly 20% were detected only once. Clones ranked in the top ten supply roughly 3% of the sample. The sample consisted of peripheral blood. Source of these receptors: a woman aged 18-29 years with stable Graves' hyperthyroidism. Donor details come from another sample of the same person, matched by shared clones.

This clonotype was counted only a few times. The chain joins TRBV10-3 to TRBJ2-2; TRBD2 aligns across 14 bases. CDR1 and CDR2 (germline): ENHRY, SYGVKD. CDR3 length: 16 amino acids. Trimming cost V 3 bases and J 6 bases; bases outside gene matches: 3. The CDR3 sequence is CAISDQTSGRAGELFF. CDR3 nucleotides: TGTGCCATCAGTGACCAGACTAGCGGGAGGGCCGGGGAGCTGTTTTTT.

The table lists this clonotype with many counts. The chain combines TRBV11-2 with TRBJ2-7; 12 bases fit TRBD2. The CDR3 loop spans 16 amino acids. The V segment lost 5 bases and the J segment 7 bases; nucleotides outside the gene matches: 12. Germline loops: CDR1 SGHAT, CDR2 FQNNGV. In DNA, the CDR3 is TGTGCCAGCAGCCCGACACTAGCGGGGGGATCGGGAGAGCAGTACTTC. It codes for CASSPTLAGGSGEQYF.

This chain joins TRBV11-2 and TRBJ2-7; D remains unclear. Looked up from germline, CDR1 is SGHAT and CDR2 is FQNNGV. The CDR3 is 12 residues long. V gave up 7 bases and J gave up 2 bases, with 9 bases separating them. The CDR3 here is CASNLGTYEQYF. CDR3 nucleotide sequence: TGTGCCAGCAACCTAGGCACCTACGAGCAGTACTTC.

This clonotype occurred many times. The V call is TRBV5-4, the J call TRBJ1-2, with TRBD1 matching over 7 bases. The V and J ends lost 0 bases and 0 bases, in that order; junction bases with no gene match: 8. The CDR3 sequence is 17 residues long. Germline loops: CDR1 SGHNT, CDR2 YYREEE (reference sequence). CDR3 coding DNA: TGTGCCAGCAGCTTGGTTGGGGGGACAGCAACTAACTATGGCTACACCTTC. Translating gives CASSLVGGTATNYGYTF.

This clonotype was detected ten times or more. The chain uses TRBV7-2 and TRBJ1-3; weak D call: TRBD1 (6 bases). The CDR3 totals 19 residues. Trimming took 1 base from V and 4 from J, leaving 23 bases between them. Germline V CDR1 and CDR2: SGHTA, FQGNSA. For the CDR3, the DNA is TGTGCCAGCAGCTTAGGGGGGGCCAACCAGGGGAGTCGCGGAAACACCATATATTTT. Its translation is CASSLGGANQGSRGNTIYF. Supplemented by reference TRBV7-2 and TRBJ1-3, the full variable domain reads GAGVSQSPSNKVTEKGKDVELRCDPISGHTALYWYRQSLGQGLEFLIYFQGNSAPDKSGLPSDRFSAERTGGSVSTLTIQRTQQEDSAVYLCASSLGGANQGSRGNTIYFGEGSWLTVV.

As concerns this clonotype: Since a much larger clone is just one base distant, this may be a read error. The chain's CDR3 is CASRGWRSARGNYGYTF. In DNA form, the CDR3 reads TGTGCCAGCAGGGGGTGGCGGTCAGCGCGCGGTAACTATGGCTACACCTTC. The genes are TRBV28 and TRBJ1-2; the D is unclear. The CDR3 is made up of 17 amino acids. The ends were cut back, 6 bases at V and 1 base at J, with 21 bases in the middle. Germline V gene sequence: CDR1 MDHEN, CDR2 SYDVKM.

This clonotype was seen at least ten times. This chain links TRBV2 with TRBJ2-5; 7 nucleotides agree with TRBD2. The CDR3 loop spans 15 amino acids. CDR1 is SNHLY and CDR2 is FYNNEI in the germline V gene. V was clipped by 4 bases and J by 5 bases; unmatched bases: 10. The CDR3 protein is CASSVQAGRFETQYF. The CDR3, as DNA: TGTGCCAGCAGTGTACAAGCGGGGCGGTTTGAGACCCAGTACTTC.

This clonotype appeared many times. The chain uses TRBV18 and TRBJ1-2; TRBD1 matches 9 bases. Per germline, CDR1 KGHSH and CDR2 LQKENI. J was trimmed by 4 bases and V by 4 bases; bases with no gene match: 4. The CDR3 sequence is 14 residues long. CDR3 in DNA: TGTGCCAGCTCACTCGAGACAGGGGGCTATGGCTACACCTTC. It codes for CASSLETGGYGYTF.

This clonotype was seen at least ten times. The chain couples TRBV3-1 to TRBJ2-2; the D is unclear. The V gene lost 1 base and the J gene lost 4 bases, with 16 bases spanning the gap. Germline V gene sequence: CDR1 LGHDT, CDR2 YNNKEL (reference sequence). The CDR3 length is 17 residues. The DNA of the CDR3 is TGTGCCAGCAGCCAAGGTTCACACAAATTCCTCACCGGGGAGCTGTTTTTT. The encoded protein is CASSQGSHKFLTGELFF.